Shown below are 28 T cell receptor beta chains from a single sample sequenced in a study of cytomegalovirus exposure and HLA in healthy donors. The study ran its PCR with 60 Vbeta and 13 Jbeta primers. Clones were sequenced by immunoSEQ multiplex PCR, and TCRdb holds only the in-frame ones, with some missing. The data show roughly 150,000 clones, roughly 80% seen once. The sample was PBMCs. All receptors come from a male donor in good health and CMV-seronegative.

The rearrangement joins TRBV5-1 to TRBJ1-1; the match to TRBD1 covers 11 bases. The length of the CDR3 is 17 residues. CDR1 is SGHRS, CDR2 YFSETQ, per germline. V lost 4 bases, J lost 0 bases, and 8 bases stayed unmatched. CDR3 sequence (DNA): TGCGCCAGCAGCGTGGACAGGGGGCCGGCAATGAACACTGAAGCTTTCTTT. Protein product: CASSVDRGPAMNTEAFF.

Here the CDR3 reads CASSGGGTGIFSGNTIYF. The CDR3 DNA reads as TGTGCCAGCAGCGGTGGGGGGACAGGGATTTTCTCTGGAAACACCATATATTTT. The chain is built from TRBV7-9 and TRBJ1-3; 9 positions match TRBD1. The germline gives CDR1 SEHNR, CDR2 FQNEAQ (reference sequence). V lost 5 bases to trimming and J lost 0 bases; unmatched junction nucleotides: 11. This CDR3 spans 18 amino acids.

V gene TRBV15 combines with J gene TRBJ2-1, with 9 positions matching TRBD2. Germline loops: CDR1 LNHNV, CDR2 YYDKDF (reference sequence). This CDR3 is 19 amino acids long. Losses at the gene ends were 0 bases for V and 5 bases for J; bases not matched to a gene: 14. CDR3: CATSRDSPSVLAGNNEQFF. The CDR3 DNA reads as TGTGCCACCAGCAGAGATTCCCCTTCCGTCCTAGCGGGAAACAATGAGCAGTTCTTC.

This clone was detected a few times. The genes are TRBV14 and TRBJ2-3, with D maybe TRBD1 (5 bases). V was clipped by 1 base and J by 3 bases, with 11 bases between them. CDR3 length equals 15 residues. The germline gives CDR1 SGHDN, CDR2 FVKESK. CDR3 protein: CASSQGTFLTDTQYF. In nucleotides, the CDR3 is TGTGCCAGCAGCCAAGGGACATTCCTTACAGATACGCAGTATTTT. Based on the CDR3 plus reference TRBV14 and TRBJ2-3, the full variable domain is EAGVTQFPSHSVIEKGQTVTLRCDPISGHDNLYWYRRVMGKEIKFLLHFVKESKQDESGMPNNRFLAERTGGTYSTLKVQPAELEDSGVYFCASSQGTFLTDTQYFGPGTRLTVL.

J is TRBJ2-2 and V is TRBV6-6; possibly TRBD1 for D (5 bases). The V gene lost 6 bases and the J gene lost 2 bases, with 10 bases spanning the gap. The CDR3 has 14 residues. Germline V gives CDR1 MNHNY, CDR2 SVGAGI (reference sequence). CDR3 region: CASSRQGNTGELFF. CDR3 in DNA: TGTGCCAGCAGCCGGCAGGGCAACACCGGGGAGCTGTTTTTT.

This sequence joins TRBV29-1 and TRBJ2-3, with D maybe TRBD2 (6 bases). Germline CDR1 reads SQVTM; CDR2 reads ANQGSEA. The CDR3 is 15 residues long. V gave up 1 base and J gave up 2 bases, with 13 bases separating them. As DNA, the CDR3 is TGCAGCGTTGAAGGCGGCAGGGACTCCACAGATACGCAGTATTTT. This translates into CSVEGGRDSTDTQYF.

DNA of the CDR3: TGCGCCAGCAGCTTGGCACTAGCGGGGGGTTCCTACAATGAGCAGTTCTTC. This codes for CASSLALAGGSYNEQFF. This chain joins TRBV5-1 and TRBJ2-1, with TRBD2 matching 12 bases. The CDR3 runs 17 residues. Germline V gene data show CDR1 as SGHRS and CDR2 as YFSETQ. J lost 1 base, V lost 0 bases, and 2 bases had no gene match.

With regard to this clone: The identical CDR3 is also encoded by other nucleotide sequences in the sample. J is TRBJ1-2 and V is TRBV2; unclear D gene. The CDR3 extends over 15 amino acids. Trimming removed 7 bases from V and 4 bases from J, with 19 bases in between. The V gene's germline CDR1 is SNHLY and CDR2 FYNNEI. In nucleotides, the CDR3 is TGTGCCAGCACCCGGGGAGACGCGGTACGCTATGGCTACACCTTC. Its translation is CASTRGDAVRYGYTF.

This chain connects TRBV19 to TRBJ2-7; possibly TRBD1 for D (5 bases). Germline loops: CDR1 LNHDA, CDR2 SQIVND (reference sequence). CDR3 length: 13 residues. V shed 8 bases and J shed 3 bases, with 14 bases lying between them. The CDR3 sequence: CASGLGLSYEQYF. The CDR3 coding sequence is TGTGCCAGTGGGCTGGGGCTGAGCTACGAGCAGTACTTC.

The V call is TRBV6-1, the J call TRBJ1-5; D might be TRBD1 (5 bases). CDR1 is MNHNS and CDR2 is SASEGT in the germline V gene. CDR3 length: 14 residues. The V end lost 6 bases, the J end lost 6 bases, and 15 bases lay between the germline ends. CDR3 bases: TGTGCCAGCAGCCAGGGATCGGGCCGTCAGCCCCAGCATTTT. Protein: CASSQGSGRQPQHF.

J is TRBJ2-5 and V is TRBV6-5; 7 nucleotides line up with TRBD1. The J call is in doubt because the DNA end fits TRBJ2-7 better. CDR3 length: 14 amino acids. CDR1 is MNHEY and CDR2 is SVGAGI in the germline V gene. This CDR3 reads CASTRQGGGYEQYF. CDR3 nucleotide sequence: TGTGCCAGCACCCGACAGGGTGGGGGCTACGAGCAGTACTTC.

The rearrangement uses TRBV2 and TRBJ1-2; TRBD1 matches at 8 bases. The CDR3 runs to 13 residues. V shed 7 bases, J shed 8 bases, and the junction held 9 bases outside the gene matches. CDR1 and CDR2 (germline): SNHLY, FYNNEI. CDR3 nucleotides: TGTGCCAGCATTCTAGGACAGGGTGACGGCTACACCTTC. Translation gives CASILGQGDGYTF.

The chain combines TRBV9 with TRBJ2-2; D is possibly TRBD1 (5 bases). The V end was cut by 1 base, the J end by 4 bases, with 14 bases between. The CDR3 consists of 16 residues. Per the germline V gene, CDR1 is SGDLS and CDR2 is YYNGEE. CDR3 loop: CASSVNPVQGTGELFF. In DNA, the CDR3 is TGTGCCAGCAGCGTAAACCCCGTTCAGGGCACCGGGGAGCTGTTTTTT.

This clone was counted a few times. This rearrangement joins TRBV28 to TRBJ2-2, with TRBD2 matching over 12 bases. Per the germline V gene, CDR1 is MDHEN and CDR2 is SYDVKM. CDR3 size: 17 residues. V dropped 6 bases and J dropped 6; count of bases not matched to a gene: 11. The DNA of the CDR3 is TGTGCCAGCAGCTTTAAACTAGCGGGGGGTATTGCCGGGGAGCTGTTTTTT. Protein sequence: CASSFKLAGGIAGELFF.

The chain is built from TRBV5-1 and TRBJ1-1; TRBD1 matches at 8 bases. The CDR3 spans 13 residues. V was clipped by 0 bases and J by 7 bases; unmatched bases: 2. Germline-derived CDR1 and CDR2 are SGHRS and YFSETQ. In DNA form, the CDR3 reads TGCGCCAGCAGCTTGGGCAGGGGGCTTGAAGCTTTCTTT. Translated: CASSLGRGLEAFF.

The chain links TRBV30 to TRBJ1-1; D gene uncertain. This CDR3 is 12 amino acids long. Trimming shortened V by 2 bases and J by 0 bases, and 4 bases separated the two germline ends. CDR1 GTSNPN and CDR2 SVGIG come from the germline V gene (reference sequence). The CDR3 spells CAWSQMNTEAFF. CDR3 sequence (DNA): TGTGCCTGGAGTCAGATGAACACTGAAGCTTTCTTT.

The chain combines TRBV7-2 with TRBJ2-1; D not certain. The V and J ends lost 5 bases and 0 bases respectively, with 17 bases between them. The length of the CDR3 is 17 residues. Germline V gene lookup returns CDR1 SGHTA and CDR2 FQGNSA. The CDR3 DNA reads as TGTGCCAGCAGCCCCGTAGGAGCATTCAACTCCTACAATGAGCAGTTCTTC. This encodes CASSPVGAFNSYNEQFF.

The count of this clone is one. The V call is TRBV4-1, the J call TRBJ1-1; possible D gene TRBD1, 5 bases. Trimming removed 0 bases at V and 4 bases at J, with 9 bases between. Germline lookup yields CDR1 MGHRA and CDR2 YSYEKL. This CDR3 has 14 residues. The chain's CDR3 is CASSQDVRGTEAFF. The CDR3 DNA reads TGCGCCAGCAGCCAAGATGTAAGGGGCACTGAAGCTTTCTTT.

The rearrangement uses TRBV6-5 and TRBJ2-5; D is ambiguous. The DNA end lines up better with TRBJ2-7; the J call may be wrong. The CDR3 spans 11 residues. Germline V lookup: CDR1 MNHEY, CDR2 SVGAGI. The CDR3 reads CASSSVSEQYF. The DNA of the CDR3 is TGTGCCAGCAGTTCGGTCTCCGAGCAGTACTTC.

V usage is TRBV6-5 and J usage is TRBJ1-5, with D possibly matching TRBD1 (5 bases). V lost 11 bases and J lost 7, with 21 bases in between. The CDR3 runs 14 residues. Germline CDR1 reads MNHEY; CDR2 reads SVGAGI. CDR3 in amino acids: CADGRKRGSQPQHF. For the CDR3, the DNA is TGTGCCGACGGGCGGAAAAGGGGCAGCCAGCCCCAGCATTTT.

This clone was observed a single time. This rearrangement joins TRBV19 to TRBJ2-7; 9 bases agree with TRBD2. Germline CDR1 is LNHDA and CDR2 is SQIVND (reference sequence). V dropped 3 bases and J dropped 5; count of bases not matched to a gene: 8. This CDR3 has 15 residues. This chain's CDR3 is CASSIGVAGDDEQYF. CDR3 coding DNA: TGTGCCAGTAGTATCGGAGTAGCGGGGGACGACGAGCAGTACTTC. The full variable domain, in which reference TRBV19 and TRBJ2-7 provide the parts outside the CDR3, is DGGITQSPKYLFRKEGQNVTLSCEQNLNHDAMYWYRQDPGQGLRLIYYSQIVNDFQKGDIAEGYSVSREKKESFPLTVTSAQKNPTAFYLCASSIGVAGDDEQYFGPGTRLTVT.

The rearrangement links TRBV7-9 to TRBJ2-2, with D unclear. The CDR3 contains 12 residues. The ends were cut back, 4 bases at V and 3 bases at J, with 3 bases in the middle. Per the germline V gene, CDR1 is SEHNR and CDR2 is FQNEAQ (reference sequence). The CDR3 sequence is CASSSYTGELFF. In DNA form, the CDR3 reads TGTGCCAGCAGCTCATACACCGGGGAGCTGTTTTTT.

This chain uses TRBV5-4 with TRBJ1-2; the match to TRBD1 covers 7 bases. The CDR3 consists of 15 residues. Germline trimming cut 0 bases from V and 7 bases from J; bases unmatched to any gene: 9. CDR1 is SGHNT and CDR2 is YYREEE in the germline V gene (reference sequence). The CDR3 region is CASSLGSPGGSGYTF. The CDR3, as DNA: TGTGCCAGCAGCTTGGGGTCTCCAGGGGGGTCTGGCTACACCTTC.

The chain has TRBV30 and TRBJ2-3; 7 nucleotides align to TRBD1. In germline, CDR1 is GTSNPN, CDR2 SVGIG (reference sequence). Trimming removed 2 bases from V and 2 bases from J; junction bases left unmatched: 10. CDR3 size: 16 residues. The CDR3 DNA sequence: TGTGCCTGGAGTCCGGGACAGCTAAGGCTCACAGATACGCAGTATTTT. Translated, it gives CAWSPGQLRLTDTQYF.

The DNA for the CDR3 is TGCAGCGTGTCCCCGAGCGGGAGCACAGATACGCAGTATTTT. It yields the protein CSVSPSGSTDTQYF. This rearrangement joins TRBV29-1 to TRBJ2-3; D is possibly TRBD2 (6 bases). Trimming removed 6 bases at V and 0 bases at J, with 13 bases between. The CDR3 contains 14 residues. CDR1 and CDR2 from the germline V gene are SQVTM and ANQGSEA.

Worth noting for this clone: Other DNA sequences in the sample encode the same CDR3. The CDR3 is CASSLGGQPQHF. The CDR3 DNA reads as TGTGCCAGCAGCTTAGGCGGTCAGCCCCAGCATTTT. V is TRBV7-9 and J is TRBJ1-5; D remains ambiguous. This CDR3 spans 12 amino acids. The ends were cut back, 1 base at V and 6 bases at J, with 4 bases in the middle. CDR1 is SEHNR and CDR2 is FQNEAQ in the germline V gene (reference sequence).

V gene TRBV10-1 combines with J gene TRBJ1-1, with a weak D call TRBD1 (5 bases). The CDR3 sequence is 13 residues long. Per the germline V gene, CDR1 is WNHNN and CDR2 is SYGVQD (reference sequence). The V gene lost 4 bases and the J gene lost 5 bases, with 11 bases spanning the gap. CDR3 DNA: TGCGCCAGCAGTGCTCCGGGGGGTACTGAAGCTTTCTTT. Amino acid sequence: CASSAPGGTEAFF.

The rearrangement uses TRBV7-6 and TRBJ2-5, with D possibly being TRBD2 (6 bases). Germline V gene sequence: CDR1 SGHVS, CDR2 FNYEAQ. Trimming removed 2 bases at V and 0 bases at J, with 7 bases between. The CDR3 spans 14 residues. The CDR3 loop reads CASSLRTNQETQYF. The CDR3 DNA reads as TGTGCCAGCAGCTTAAGGACTAACCAAGAGACCCAGTACTTC.